Each of the 20 T cell receptor beta chains below was sequenced from the same sample in a study of blood T cell repertoires in COVID-19. TCRdb keeps only in-frame clones here, not all; method: immunoSEQ multiplex PCR. This sample has approximately 50,000 clones, with roughly four fifths found just once. The sequenced material came from peripheral blood. Receptors originate from a woman older than 75 with COVID-19, enrolled during active disease.

The chain combines TRBV3-1 (or the pseudogene TRBV3-2) with TRBJ1-5; TRBD1 agrees at 10 bases. After removal of 5 bases from V and 6 bases from J, the junction contained 4 bases not matched to a gene. Looked up from germline, CDR1 is LGHDT and CDR2 is YNNKEL (reference sequence). This CDR3 contains 14 residues. CDR3 DNA sequence: TGTGCCAGCAGCTACGGACAGGGGGGTCAGCCCCAGCATTTT. This codes for CASSYGQGGQPQHF.

The V call is TRBV7-9, the J call TRBJ1-4; D ambiguous. Germline CDR1 SEHNR, CDR2 FQNEAQ (reference sequence). The CDR3 runs to 11 residues. V was clipped by 5 bases and J by 7 bases, with 5 bases between them. The chain's CDR3 is CASSEGEKLFF. CDR3 nucleotide sequence: TGTGCCAGCAGCGAGGGTGAAAAACTGTTTTTT.

V usage is TRBV6-5 and J usage is TRBJ1-1, with D perhaps matching TRBD1 (5 bases). The germline V gene has CDR1 MNHEY and CDR2 SVGAGI. This CDR3 has 14 amino acids. V lost 8 bases and J lost 1, with 14 bases in between. CDR3: CASESGLGNTEAFF. In nucleotides, the CDR3 is TGTGCCAGCGAATCAGGGTTGGGGAACACTGAAGCTTTCTTT.

CDR3 sequence reads: CASSLYPPDRTANEQYF. For the CDR3, the DNA is TGTGCCAGCAGCTTATACCCCCCGGACAGGACTGCCAACGAGCAGTACTTC. This chain joins TRBV7-6 and TRBJ2-7; 7 nucleotides match TRBD1. The germline V gene has CDR1 SGHVS and CDR2 FNYEAQ. The CDR3 has 17 residues. V dropped 2 bases and J dropped 5; count of bases not matched to a gene: 15.

The CDR3 DNA reads as TGTGCCAGCAGCCCAACATTTTCGTCTGATACGCAGTATTTT. Amino acid sequence: CASSPTFSSDTQYF. The chain recombines TRBV6-5 with TRBJ2-3, with no clear D. This CDR3 is 14 amino acids long. V was trimmed by 6 bases and J by 6 bases, leaving 16 bases between them. Germline V gene lookup returns CDR1 MNHEY and CDR2 SVGAGI.

This chain connects TRBV19 to TRBJ1-2, with 8 bases fitting TRBD1. Germline trimming cut 6 bases from V and 5 bases from J; bases unmatched to any gene: 8. The CDR3 contains 14 residues. In germline, CDR1 is LNHDA, CDR2 SQIVND (reference sequence). The CDR3 reads CASRDGQGGYGYTF. CDR3 bases: TGTGCCAGTAGGGACGGACAGGGTGGGTATGGCTACACCTTC. The full variable domain, its missing parts supplied by reference TRBV19 and TRBJ1-2, is DGGITQSPKYLFRKEGQNVTLSCEQNLNHDAMYWYRQDPGQGLRLIYYSQIVNDFQKGDIAEGYSVSREKKESFPLTVTSAQKNPTAFYLCASRDGQGGYGYTFGSGTRLTVV.

This rearrangement joins TRBV6-5 to TRBJ1-2; no reliable D call. The CDR3 contains 13 residues. The germline gives CDR1 MNHEY, CDR2 SVGAGI. For the CDR3, the DNA is TGTGCGTATCTGGAACCGAGAAGAGGAGGCTACACCTTC. Translation gives CAYLEPRRGGYTF.

The rearrangement uses TRBV7-9 and TRBJ2-5; 7 bases fit TRBD1. The CDR3 consists of 14 residues. Unmatched junction bases numbered 4, after V lost 0 bases and J lost 6 bases. The germline V gene has CDR1 SEHNR and CDR2 FQNEAQ (reference sequence). CDR3 coding DNA: TGTGCCAGCAGCTTAGCAGGGGGCGATCAGACCCAGTACTTC. Its protein is CASSLAGGDQTQYF.

The chain uses TRBV3-1 (or the pseudogene TRBV3-2) and TRBJ2-6, with no clear D. Germline V gene data show CDR1 as LGHDT and CDR2 as YNNKEL (reference sequence). V lost 1 base and J 0 bases, leaving 10 bases between the germline ends. The CDR3 contains 17 residues. CDR3 in DNA: TGTGCCAGCAGCCAAGGCGGTGCCCTCTCTGGGGCCAACGTCCTGACTTTC. Translating it yields CASSQGGALSGANVLTF.

The J gene is TRBJ1-5, the V gene TRBV24-1, with 8 bases aligning to TRBD1. After removal of 3 bases from V and 7 bases from J, the junction contained 10 bases not matched to a gene. This CDR3 has 16 amino acids. The V gene's germline CDR1 is KGHDR and CDR2 SFDVKD. Here the CDR3 reads CATSDKAGTGWQPQHF. CDR3 nucleotide sequence: TGTGCCACCAGTGATAAGGCCGGGACAGGCTGGCAGCCCCAGCATTTT.

V is TRBV7-6 and J is TRBJ1-3; 10 nucleotides match TRBD1. The CDR3 has 17 residues. Per the germline V gene, CDR1 is SGHVS and CDR2 is FNYEAQ. V trimming: 1 base; J trimming: 3 bases; junction bases outside the gene matches: 6. The CDR3 here is CASSLDRDRGYGNTIYF. The CDR3, as DNA: TGTGCCAGCAGCTTAGATCGGGACAGGGGTTATGGAAACACCATATATTTT.

The genes are TRBV24-1 and TRBJ2-7; weak D call: TRBD1 (6 bases). This CDR3 has 13 amino acids. With 4 bases removed from V and 6 bases from J, the gap between germline ends came to 12 bases. Germline CDR1 KGHDR, CDR2 SFDVKD. The CDR3 nucleotides read TGTGCCACCAGTGAGCCTACAGGGAGCGAGCAGTACTTC. It yields the protein CATSEPTGSEQYF.

This clone was recorded a few times. The chain recombines TRBV9 with TRBJ2-3, with 10 bases identical to TRBD2. Germline CDR1 and CDR2: SGDLS and YYNGEE. This CDR3 is 15 amino acids long. Trimming removed 3 bases from V and 3 bases from J; junction bases left unmatched: 4. The CDR3 DNA is TGTGCCAGCAGCGCTTCGACTAGCGGGACAGATACGCAGTATTTT. Its protein product is CASSASTSGTDTQYF.

The chain recombines TRBV9 with TRBJ2-1, with 7 bases that match TRBD2. Trimming at V came to 3 bases and at J to 5 bases, leaving 8 bases not matched to a gene. Germline V gene sequence: CDR1 SGDLS, CDR2 YYNGEE. The CDR3 is made up of 15 amino acids. This CDR3 reads CASSAGGRGDNEQFF. CDR3 nucleotide sequence: TGTGCCAGCAGCGCCGGCGGGAGAGGCGACAATGAGCAGTTCTTC.

The chain combines TRBV19 with TRBJ1-6, with D perhaps matching TRBD1 (5 bases). The germline gives CDR1 LNHDA, CDR2 SQIVND (reference sequence). CDR3 length equals 15 residues. Trimming took 7 bases from V and 7 from J, leaving 17 bases between them. CDR3: CASTRGSRQNSPLHF. CDR3 DNA sequence: TGTGCCAGTACCCGGGGGTCACGGCAAAATTCACCCCTCCACTTT.

The rearrangement joins TRBV27 to TRBJ1-2; D is undetermined. V lost 3 bases and J lost 4, with 6 bases in between. The CDR3 has 12 residues. Germline CDR1 reads MNHEY; CDR2 reads SMNVEV (reference sequence). Here the CDR3 reads CASSFAGYGYTF. The CDR3 DNA is TGTGCCAGCAGTTTCGCGGGCTATGGCTACACCTTC.

J is TRBJ2-1 and V is TRBV3-1 (or the pseudogene TRBV3-2); D not certain. Trimming pared 0 bases from V and 3 bases from J, leaving 3 bases between. CDR1 and CDR2 from the germline V gene are LGHDT and YNNKEL (reference sequence). The CDR3 is 13 amino acids. The CDR3 nucleotides are TGTGCCAGCAGCCAAGATCGCTACAATGAGCAGTTCTTC. As protein: CASSQDRYNEQFF.

The chain recombines TRBV4-2 with TRBJ2-3, with D possibly TRBD2 on 5 matching bases. The CDR3 sequence is 15 residues long. Trimming took 5 bases from V and 2 from J, leaving 14 bases between them. Germline V CDR1 and CDR2: LGHNA, YNFKEQ. The CDR3 region has the DNA TGTGCCAGCAGCGCTGGGGTCGGGATCACAGATACGCAGTATTTT. Translated, it gives CASSAGVGITDTQYF.

This clone was detected once. The V and J genes are TRBV28 and TRBJ1-2, with D possibly being TRBD1 (6 bases). The V end lost 11 bases, the J end lost 7 bases, and 26 bases lay between the germline ends. The CDR3 is 15 amino acids. CDR1 and CDR2 from the germline V gene are MDHEN and SYDVKM. CDR3 sequence: CADRPGRGRRGGYTF. CDR3 in DNA: TGTGCCGACCGCCCGGGGAGGGGGAGGAGAGGTGGCTACACCTTC.

This sequence joins TRBV19 and TRBJ2-7, with 7 bases lining up with TRBD2. This CDR3 spans 13 amino acids. V lost 5 bases to trimming and J lost 0 bases; unmatched junction nucleotides: 1. In germline, CDR1 is LNHDA, CDR2 SQIVND (reference sequence). The DNA of the CDR3 is TGTGCCAGTAGTCCGGGAGGCTCCTACGAGCAGTACTTC. Translated: CASSPGGSYEQYF.